This is a list of T cell receptor beta chains from one sample in a study of blood T cell repertoires in COVID-19. The protocol was immunoSEQ multiplex PCR, while the TCRdb copy is restricted to in-frame clones and leaves out a portion. The sample holds 350,000 to 450,000 clones, about 90% seen once. Sequenced input: peripheral blood. Receptors were obtained from an older woman with COVID-19, enrolled during active disease. CDR3s include the opening cysteine and the closing phenylalanine or tryptophan. A D gene is named only where the DNA matches it firmly. Some rows have no size entry. The others give once, few or many, or a class for an expanded clone.

J	V	D	length	size	CDR3
TRBJ1-6	TRBV14	NA	18	NA	CASSQGASAVIRVSPLHF
TRBJ1-1	TRBV5-4	NA	14	NA	CASSEGVRNTEAFF
TRBJ1-4	TRBV5-6	TRBD1	15	NA	CASSLTPGGYEKLFF
TRBJ2-2	TRBV6-6	NA	14	once	CASSYSGPSGELFF
TRBJ2-2	TRBV27	TRBD2	20	NA	CASSLAGLAGGYHSSGELFF
TRBJ1-4	TRBV4-1	NA	16	NA	CASSQGYREASEKLFF
TRBJ1-1	TRBV9	NA	12	NA	CASSAYDTEAFF
TRBJ1-6	TRBV10-3	NA	14	NA	CATSTEPNNSPLHF
TRBJ1-3	TRBV5-1	NA	16	NA	CASSLVGSGFGNTIYF
TRBJ2-3	TRBV2	TRBD1	16	NA	CASSVWGTGGTDTQYF
TRBJ2-4	TRBV6-5	NA	16	NA	CASSFHRDGAKNIQYF
TRBJ2-1	TRBV5-4	NA	16	NA	CASSFGGQGGFHEQFF
TRBJ1-1	TRBV12-5	NA	10	NA	CAAGDTEAFF
TRBJ1-5	TRBV18	NA	13	NA	CASSPFRNQPQHF
TRBJ2-1	TRBV7-2	NA	15	NA	CASSTGQPGVNEQFF
TRBJ2-7	TRBV18	NA	12	NA	CASSPGGHEQYF